This T cell receptor (beta chain) was observed in a study of CD8+CD57+ T cells in acquired aplastic anemia listed by TCRdb under 2018. Concerning the study at large: Extracted DNA from sorted CD4+ and CD8+ cells averaged around 3.5 ug, ranging from roughly 0.19 to 27.4 ug. Mean read counts for healthy donor samples were about 10 million for CD4+ cells and some 11 million for CD8+ cells.

On the study overall, not on this receptor specifically: No significant difference in CD8+ Simpson's diversity was found between patients and healthy controls (P=0.060). Approximately 27 CD8+ CDR3 sequences were found in both patients and controls but appeared to be highly expressed in patients and within the immunodominant clones of the patients.

A remark on this clonotype: Its recognized antigen is unknown. Per-base quality was not reported, and no clone a single base away is much larger than it.

TCR repertoires of sorted CD4+ and CD8+ blood T cells from severe aplastic anemia patients and healthy subjects were deep-sequenced in the study. Ficoll-Paque density gradient centrifugation was used to isolate peripheral blood mononuclear cells. CD4+ and CD8+ T cells were sorted by FACS or magnetic beads before DNA extraction. The cysteine opens and the phenylalanine closes a CDR3 of 13 amino acids. Only the CDR3 DNA stays, 39 bases, in frame from base 1. CDR1 is given as LNHDA and CDR2 as SQIVND, both from the germline V gene (reference sequence). V is pared back by 5 bases and J by 8 bases, with 15 bases lying between the germline termini. TCR beta VDJ combination and CDR3 sequence profiling used genomic DNA as the template. TCR repertoire sequencing was run on an Illumina HiSeq 2000. The paper's data handling went like this. TRBV/TRBJ rearrangement plots, CDR3 size and DJ length profiles, and Simpson's diversity index were used to evaluate the repertoires. Whichever DNA sequence was most abundant in the deep sequencing data was defined as the immunodominant clone. CDR3 amino acid sequences were screened for sharing across subjects and were compared with published repertoires and the VDJdb database. TCRdb reworked the public reads: Q25 trimming with fastp, MiXCR clone assembly, productive beta chains retained. Entries are consolidated by CDR3 protein sequence, retaining the most common genes and DNA. TCRdb, not the authors, supplied the V and J calls. For this sample there are 80,000 or so distinct CDR3 sequences; 40% to 50% appear just once. About 68% of the sample is taken by the ten largest.

Rearrangement joined TRBV19 to TRBJ1-2; the D segment could be TRBD1, given 6 matching bases. This clonotype originated in a human donor in good health, serving as a control. Sequenced material: sorted CD4+, CD8+, or CD8+CD57+ T cells (not recorded which) from PBMCs. The CDR3: CASSPTGATGYTF. The base sequence is TGTGCCAGTAGTCCTACGGGGGCAACCGGCTACACCTTC.